Reported below is one TCR beta chain. The target antigen is unknown. This sample was included in a study of CXCR3-negative and CXCR3-positive naive CD8 T cells. Study results and caveats: It was found that naive subsets had comparable surface CD5, and TCR strength was inferred from TRB CDR3 properties. CXCR3-positive naive cells had more hydrophobic TRB CDR3s than CXCR3-negative naive cells. Comparably high diversity was seen in both naive subsets, and much lower diversity in memory CD8+ cells. Within a donor, both naive subsets shared TRBV-TRBJ usage, unlike memory cells.

Carrying UMI labels, the TRB cDNA libraries were prepared through 5' RACE. TCRdb re-called the 5' RACE reads, yielding one record per CDR3 amino acid sequence without DNA. The specimen's table records around 140,000 distinct CDR3 sequences. The receptor was isolated from a human donor in good health. Some clones in this sample may be carry-over from other donors' samples. Sequencing was carried out using naive CXCR3- CD8+ T cells from blood. The subset: CD45RO-CCR7+CD27+CD95- naive CD8+ T cells lacking CXCR3 (TNR3-).

The CDR3 here is CASSYRDSNTEAFF. The chain uses TRBV5-1 and TRBJ1-1; the TRBD1 assignment by TCRdb is unverifiable without DNA. The CDR3 is 14 amino acids. Germline V gene lookup returns CDR1 SGHRS and CDR2 YFSETQ.